This entry lists 16 T cell receptor beta chains sequenced from one sample in a study of monozygotic twins with inflammatory bowel disease. TCRdb derives one entry per CDR3 protein from the 5' RACE reads, leaving out DNA. The sample has 400,000 or so distinct CDR3 sequences; the top ten hold around 2.4%. The sequenced sample consisted of blood. The receptors derive from a human donor with ulcerative colitis or Crohn's disease, or a healthy co-twin of an affected twin (not recorded which).

The V gene is TRBV6-2 or TRBV6-3, the J gene TRBJ1-5; TCRdb's D call, TRBD1, is unchecked because there is no DNA. This CDR3 is built from 18 residues. Germline CDR1 is MNHEY and CDR2 is SVGEGT. The CDR3 spells CASSYSARGAVSNQPQHF.

The rearrangement joins TRBV5-1 to TRBJ1-5; TCRdb picks TRBD1, but there is no DNA to check that call. Germline CDR1 is SGHRS and CDR2 is YFSETQ. This CDR3 contains 15 residues. CDR3 sequence: CASTPTGASNQPQHF.

The chain carries TRBV4-3 and TRBJ2-2; TCRdb's D call of TRBD1 is untestable without DNA. Germline CDR1 reads LGHNA; CDR2 reads YSLEER. CDR3 length: 16 amino acids. CDR3 loop: CASSPGAPANTGELFF.

The chain carries TRBV9 and TRBJ2-2. CDR1 and CDR2 (germline): SGDLS, YYNGEE. This CDR3 has 16 residues. The CDR3 here is CASSVGPSANTGELFF.

This sequence joins TRBV10-3 and TRBJ1-1; without DNA, the TCRdb call of TRBD1 cannot be checked. This CDR3 is 17 amino acids long. Germline assignment: CDR1 ENHRY and CDR2 SYGVKD. The CDR3 is CATSPGQEDIPAYEAFF.

Here the CDR3 reads CSVATASEAFF. V is TRBV29-1 and J is TRBJ1-1; TCRdb returns TRBD1, unconfirmable since there is no DNA. Germline lookup yields CDR1 SQVTM and CDR2 ANQGSEA. The CDR3 length is 11 residues.

The V gene is TRBV5-1, the J gene TRBJ1-1. The germline V gene has CDR1 SGHRS and CDR2 YFSETQ. The CDR3 has 16 residues. The CDR3 sequence: CASSLGLEGWATEAFF.

CDR3 in amino acids: CASSSEGTYNEQFF. The rearrangement joins TRBV7-3 to TRBJ2-1; the D call from TCRdb, TRBD2, cannot be confirmed without DNA. The CDR3 is 14 amino acids. From germline, CDR1 is SGHTA and CDR2 FQGTGA.

The V and J genes are TRBV5-5 and TRBJ1-5; TCRdb proposes TRBD1, but this gene call is untestable without DNA. Germline loops: CDR1 SGHKS, CDR2 YYEKEE (reference sequence). The CDR3 has 16 residues. CDR3 sequence: CASSDGDRGSNQPQHF.

The chain uses TRBV11-2 and TRBJ1-1; TCRdb picks TRBD1, but there is no DNA to check that call. The CDR3 totals 17 residues. Germline loops: CDR1 SGHAT, CDR2 FQNNGV. CDR3 amino acids: CASSRAAGTGRKTEAFF.

The chain uses TRBV12-3 or TRBV12-4 and TRBJ2-2. CDR3 length: 13 residues. The CDR3 reads CASSLIQTGELFF.

This chain joins TRBV19 and TRBJ2-2; as DNA is missing, the TRBD2 call by TCRdb cannot be tested. Germline lookup yields CDR1 LNHDA and CDR2 SQIVND (reference sequence). The CDR3 is 13 amino acids. This CDR3 reads CASSIPSRGELFF.

The V and J genes are TRBV5-1 and TRBJ2-5. The length of the CDR3 is 13 residues. From germline, CDR1 is SGHRS and CDR2 YFSETQ. CDR3 protein: CASGSLEKETQYF.

The chain links TRBV5-5 to TRBJ1-2. This CDR3 spans 15 amino acids. Looked up from germline, CDR1 is SGHKS and CDR2 is YYEKEE (reference sequence). The CDR3: CASSLEIGGYYGYTF.

The V gene is TRBV5-1, the J gene TRBJ1-1. CDR3 size: 16 residues. Germline assignment: CDR1 SGHRS and CDR2 YFSETQ. Here the CDR3 reads CASSLAVGGTNTEAFF.

V gene TRBV12-3 or TRBV12-4 combines with J gene TRBJ2-2; TCRdb picks TRBD1, but there is no DNA to check that call. The length of the CDR3 is 16 residues. CDR3 sequence: CASSLAQGANTGELFF.